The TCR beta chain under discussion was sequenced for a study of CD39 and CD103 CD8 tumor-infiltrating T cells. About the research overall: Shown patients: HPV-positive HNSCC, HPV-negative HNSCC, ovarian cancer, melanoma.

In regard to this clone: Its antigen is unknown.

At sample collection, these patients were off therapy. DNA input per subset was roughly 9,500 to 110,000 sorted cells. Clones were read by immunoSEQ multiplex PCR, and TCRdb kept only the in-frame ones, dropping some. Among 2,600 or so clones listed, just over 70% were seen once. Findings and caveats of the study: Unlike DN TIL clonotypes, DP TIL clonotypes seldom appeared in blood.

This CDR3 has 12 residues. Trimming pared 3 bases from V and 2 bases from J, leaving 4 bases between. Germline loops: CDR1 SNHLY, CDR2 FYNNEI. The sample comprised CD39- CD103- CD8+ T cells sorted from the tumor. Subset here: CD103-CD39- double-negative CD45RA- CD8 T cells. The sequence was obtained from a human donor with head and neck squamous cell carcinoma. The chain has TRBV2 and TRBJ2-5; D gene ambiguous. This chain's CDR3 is CASSDLQETQYF. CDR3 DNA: TGTGCCAGCAGTGATTTACAAGAGACCCAGTACTTC.